Below are 21 T cell receptor beta chains sequenced from a single sample in a study of cytomegalovirus exposure and HLA in healthy donors. A multiplex PCR was run with 60 Vbeta primers and 13 Jbeta primers. Repertoires were generated with immunoSEQ multiplex PCR, while TCRdb's copy carries only in-frame clones and drops some. The table shows about 210,000 clones, with around 79% occurring only once. Sequencing was done on a sample of PBMCs. All receptors come from a male donor in good health and CMV-seronegative.

The rearrangement links TRBV2 to TRBJ2-1; D not certain. Per germline, CDR1 SNHLY and CDR2 FYNNEI. The CDR3 is 14 amino acids. Trimming took off 6 bases at V and 4 bases at J, with 13 bases between the two ends. As DNA, the CDR3 is TGTGCCAGCAGGCAGGTAGTACAATACAATGAGCAGTTCTTC. Translated, it gives CASRQVVQYNEQFF. The complete variable domain, with remaining parts taken from reference TRBV2 and TRBJ2-1, reads EPEVTQTPSHQVTQMGQEVILRCVPISNHLYFYWYRQILGQKVEFLVSFYNNEISEKSEIFDDQFSVERPDGSNFTLKIRSTKLEDSAMYFCASRQVVQYNEQFFGPGTRLTVL.

V and J are TRBV5-1 and TRBJ2-1, with D possibly TRBD2 on 7 matching bases. CDR3 length equals 15 residues. Germline V lookup: CDR1 SGHRS, CDR2 YFSETQ. Trimming removed 2 bases at V and 4 bases at J, with 13 bases between. CDR3 residues: CASSFSGGPYNEQFF. The CDR3 coding sequence is TGCGCCAGCAGCTTTTCCGGGGGGCCTTACAATGAGCAGTTCTTC.

This chain connects TRBV4-2 to TRBJ2-7, with D possibly matching TRBD2 (6 bases). This CDR3 spans 17 amino acids. Germline values: CDR1 LGHNA, CDR2 YNFKEQ. V lost 0 bases and J 2 bases, leaving 17 bases between the germline ends. The CDR3 DNA follows: TGTGCCAGCAGCCAAGATCTTCCTAGCGCTTACCCCTACGAGCAGTACTTC. This encodes CASSQDLPSAYPYEQYF.

V usage is TRBV7-2 and J usage is TRBJ1-5; TRBD1 aligns across 10 bases. The germline V gene encodes CDR1 SGHTA and CDR2 FQGNSA. The CDR3 runs 15 residues. V was pared by 2 bases and J by 6 bases, with 4 bases of the junction left unmatched. Here the CDR3 DNA reads TGTGCCAGCAGCTTATCCCGGGACAGGGGTCAGCCCCAGCATTTT. It codes for CASSLSRDRGQPQHF.

A single count supports this clone. Written as DNA, the CDR3 is TGCGCCAGCAGTCAACCAGGGGTCCAAGAGACCCAGTACTTC. It encodes CASSQPGVQETQYF. The chain is built from TRBV23-1 and TRBJ2-5; D is possibly TRBD1 (6 bases). TRBV23-1 is filed as an ORF, its function uncertain. This CDR3 contains 14 residues. V was cut by 2 bases and J by 1 base, with 8 bases left in between.

The rearrangement uses TRBV7-3 and TRBJ2-1; D may be TRBD2 (6 bases). The CDR3 spans 14 residues. V was cut by 5 bases and J by 8 bases, with 16 bases left in between. From germline, CDR1 is SGHTA and CDR2 FQGTGA. The DNA for the CDR3 is TGTGCCAGCAGCCTCGGGACTCGTTTGGATGAGCAGTTCTTC. Its translation is CASSLGTRLDEQFF.

This CDR3 reads CAWTRRGGNNEQFF. The CDR3 region has the DNA TGTGCCTGGACCCGACGGGGGGGGAACAATGAGCAGTTCTTC. The chain couples TRBV30 to TRBJ2-1; 8 bases are shared with TRBD2. The ends lost 4 bases at V and 5 bases at J; junction bases unmatched: 7. Germline-derived CDR1 and CDR2 are GTSNPN and SVGIG (reference sequence). This CDR3 has 14 amino acids.

The gene calls are TRBV25-1 and TRBJ2-3, with TRBD2 matching 16 bases. Germline V gene sequence: CDR1 MGHDK, CDR2 SYGVNS. V was clipped by 4 bases and J by 3 bases; unmatched bases: 7. This CDR3 is 18 amino acids long. CDR3 protein: CASSGSGLAGGATDTQYF. The CDR3 DNA reads TGTGCCAGCAGTGGATCGGGACTAGCGGGGGGGGCGACAGATACGCAGTATTTT.

The chain joins TRBV28 to TRBJ1-2; perhaps TRBD1 as D (5 bases). Trimming removed 5 bases from V and 2 bases from J, with 9 bases in between. Per the germline V gene, CDR1 is MDHEN and CDR2 is SYDVKM. The CDR3 extends over 13 amino acids. This CDR3 reads CASSVQENYGYTF. CDR3 nucleotide sequence: TGTGCCAGCAGTGTACAGGAAAACTATGGCTACACCTTC.

The chain combines TRBV5-1 with TRBJ1-1; D uncertain. Trimming took off 0 bases at V and 5 bases at J, with 14 bases between the two ends. The V gene's germline CDR1 is SGHRS and CDR2 YFSETQ. The CDR3 has 15 amino acids. The CDR3 DNA reads as TGCGCCAGCAGCTTGGACAGTTCTGGGAGTACTGAAGCTTTCTTT. Translating it yields CASSLDSSGSTEAFF.

V and J are TRBV7-9 and TRBJ2-5, with 16 bases that match TRBD2. The CDR3 covers 17 residues. V dropped 5 bases and J dropped 1; count of bases not matched to a gene: 4. The V gene's germline CDR1 is SEHNR and CDR2 FQNEAQ (reference sequence). CDR3 region: CASSEGLAGGTQETQYF. The CDR3 nucleotides are TGTGCCAGCAGCGAGGGACTAGCGGGGGGGACCCAAGAGACCCAGTACTTC.

The chain uses TRBV7-7 and TRBJ2-2; D is unclear. The V gene's germline CDR1 is SSHAT and CDR2 FNYEAQ (reference sequence). This CDR3 is built from 15 residues. The V end was cut by 5 bases, the J end by 0 bases, with 10 bases between. The CDR3: CASSLKGANTGELFF. CDR3 sequence (DNA): TGTGCCAGCAGCCTCAAAGGAGCGAACACCGGGGAGCTGTTTTTT.

This clone was counted a few times. The chain carries TRBV5-6 and TRBJ2-4, with D perhaps TRBD1 (6 bases). The ends were cut back, 1 base at V and 2 bases at J, with 16 bases in the middle. CDR3 length: 17 amino acids. Germline CDR1 is SGHDT and CDR2 is YYEEEE. In DNA, the CDR3 is TGTGCCAGCAGCTTGCGTCTGCAGGGGTTGACCAAAAACATTCAGTACTTC. The encoded protein is CASSLRLQGLTKNIQYF.

This clone came up once. The V call is TRBV7-9, the J call TRBJ2-7; 10 bases fit TRBD2. The tail of the sequence fits TRBJ2-1 better, so the J call may be wrong. This CDR3 region has 16 residues. Germline CDR1 is SEHNR and CDR2 is FQNEAQ (reference sequence). The CDR3 loop is CASSGTSGNRMNEQFF. For the CDR3, the DNA is TGTGCCAGCAGTGGTACTAGCGGGAACAGGATGAATGAGCAGTTCTTC.

The chain has TRBV10-3 and TRBJ2-1; TRBD2 agrees at 10 bases. This CDR3 has 17 residues. Trimming cost V 2 bases and J 7 bases; bases outside gene matches: 11. In germline, CDR1 is ENHRY, CDR2 SYGVKD. The CDR3 spells CAISEPQSGRAENEQFF. CDR3 DNA sequence: TGTGCCATCAGTGAGCCCCAGAGCGGGAGGGCCGAGAATGAGCAGTTCTTC.

This clone turned up a few times. V usage is TRBV9 and J usage is TRBJ2-7; 10 nucleotides match TRBD2. This CDR3 contains 14 residues. V lost 2 bases, J lost 5 bases, and 4 bases stayed unmatched. Per germline, CDR1 SGDLS and CDR2 YYNGEE. The CDR3 region has the DNA TGTGCCAGCAGCGTCGGGACTAGCGCCCACGAGCAGTACTTC. Translated, it gives CASSVGTSAHEQYF.

To note about this clone: One junction end does not reproduce the germline sequence, and a read error may be involved. CDR3 nucleotide sequence: TGTTCCAGCAGGGCCTCAGGGGGTCTTAACACTGAAGCTTTCTTT. Translated, it gives CSSRASGGLNTEAFF. V and J are TRBV7-9 and TRBJ1-1; 7 bases agree with TRBD1. The CDR3 totals 15 residues. CDR1 and CDR2 from the germline V gene are SEHNR and FQNEAQ (reference sequence).

The V gene is TRBV19, the J gene TRBJ2-1, with 13 bases fitting TRBD2. Germline CDR1 and CDR2: LNHDA and SQIVND (reference sequence). V lost 3 bases and J lost 5; bases outside the gene matches: 7. The CDR3 runs 17 residues. In nucleotides, the CDR3 is TGTGCCAGTAGTATGGCCCCCGGACTAGCGGGAGACAATGAGCAGTTCTTC. It is translated as CASSMAPGLAGDNEQFF.

Turning to this clone: An end of the junction does not agree with germline; a read error may underlie this. V gene TRBV28 combines with J gene TRBJ1-2, with 8 bases identical to TRBD1. The CDR3 covers 11 residues. In germline, CDR1 is MDHEN, CDR2 SYDVKM. This CDR3 reads CASSLDVRGLF. For the CDR3, the DNA is TGTGCCAGCAGTTTAGACGTCAGGGGGCTCTTC.

Note on this clone: Because it lacks the conserved phenylalanine or tryptophan at the end, this CDR3 is likely a read error. The V gene is TRBV15, the J gene TRBJ2-7; D is perhaps TRBD1 or TRBD2 (5 bases each). With 1 base removed from V and 7 bases from J, the gap between germline ends came to 5 bases. CDR1 and CDR2 from the germline V gene are LNHNV and YYDKDF (reference sequence). The CDR3 consists of 11 residues. The DNA of the CDR3 is TGTGCCACCAGCAGAGGGGGGGAGCAGTACCTC. Its protein product is CATSRGGEQYL.

V is TRBV28 and J is TRBJ2-2; TRBD2 agrees at 14 bases. The CDR3 contains 16 residues. V lost 4 bases and J lost 6; bases outside the gene matches: 4. Germline CDR1 and CDR2: MDHEN and SYDVKM. The CDR3 reads CASSSGLAGVSGELFF. The CDR3 DNA is TGTGCCAGCAGTTCGGGACTAGCGGGAGTTTCCGGGGAGCTGTTTTTT.